This TCR beta chain was identified during a study of T cell changes during pregnancy in multiple sclerosis. Sequencing was performed with immunoSEQ multiplex PCR; in TCRdb, only in-frame clones are kept and a portion is missing. The data contain fewer than 40,000 clones, about 92% of them singletons. Per germline, CDR1 LNHDA and CDR2 SQIVND (reference sequence). Trimming left V 6 bases short and J 2 bases short, with 13 bases between. This CDR3 contains 15 residues. The chain carries TRBV19 and TRBJ2-2, with TRBD2 as a possible D gene (5 bases). Sample: CD4+ T cells from peripheral blood mononuclear cells, taken in the second trimester of pregnancy. This TCR was sampled from a female donor in good health, enrolled as a control in a pregnancy study. CDR3: CASRSVAGNTGELFF. The CDR3 DNA sequence: TGTGCCAGTAGGTCCGTGGCGGGTAACACCGGGGAGCTGTTTTTT.